These 30 T cell receptor beta chains were all obtained from the same sample, sequenced in a study of T cells in Graves' hyperthyroidism and ophthalmopathy. From RNA transcripts, TCR beta CDR3 regions were amplified. Initially, a first-round RT-PCR of the TCR CDR3 employed the HTBI primer set. TCRdb itself ran the multiplex PCR reads through MiXCR, one entry per CDR3 protein. The sample includes fewer than 550,000 distinct CDR3 sequences, 15% to 19% seen only once; the top ten take approximately 7.5%. The sample comprised blood. These receptors originate from a woman between 18 and 29 years old with Graves' hyperthyroidism.

There are many counts of this clonotype. The chain uses TRBV29-1 and TRBJ2-1; D gene ambiguous. The germline V gene encodes CDR1 SQVTM and CDR2 ANQGSEA. This CDR3 comprises 13 residues. The ends were cut back, 0 bases at V and 8 bases at J, with 11 bases in the middle. CDR3 nucleotides: TGCAGCGTTGAAGATCCTTCCACCGATGAGCAGTTCTTC. It is translated as CSVEDPSTDEQFF.

This chain joins TRBV5-1 and TRBJ2-7, with a tentative D call TRBD2 (5 bases). The V gene's germline CDR1 is SGHRS and CDR2 YFSETQ. The CDR3 extends over 12 amino acids. Trimming stripped 4 bases from V and 2 bases from J, with 7 bases between. This chain's CDR3 is CASSTSPYEQYF. As DNA, the CDR3 is TGCGCCAGCAGCACTAGTCCCTACGAGCAGTACTTC.

This clonotype was detected many times. This chain uses TRBV20-1 with TRBJ2-1; 9 bases align to TRBD2. The CDR3 is 17 residues long. Germline V CDR1 and CDR2: DFQATT, SNEGSKA (reference sequence). V dropped 6 bases and J dropped 4; count of bases not matched to a gene: 16. The CDR3 reads CSALMRRAGGIYNEQFF. In DNA form, the CDR3 reads TGCAGTGCACTCATGAGGAGGGCGGGAGGGATTTACAATGAGCAGTTCTTC.

At least ten counts were recorded for this clonotype. This chain uses TRBV28 with TRBJ1-6; 9 bases line up with TRBD1. The V gene end was trimmed by 7 bases and the J gene end by 9 bases; junction bases not matched to a gene: 7. The CDR3 is 14 residues long. The germline V gene encodes CDR1 MDHEN and CDR2 SYDVKM. The CDR3 loop reads CASNRDRVGSPLHF. CDR3 nucleotide sequence: TGTGCCAGCAACCGGGACAGGGTTGGTTCACCCCTCCACTTT.

The J gene is TRBJ2-1, the V gene TRBV7-3, with TRBD2 matching over 13 bases. CDR1 is SGHTA, CDR2 FQGTGA, per germline. This CDR3 has 14 amino acids. V gave up 5 bases and J gave up 9 bases; unmatched junction bases: 4. CDR3: CASSRGTSGIEQFF. CDR3 bases: TGTGCCAGCAGCCGCGGGACTAGCGGGATTGAGCAGTTCTTC.

This clonotype was observed many times. The chain recombines TRBV12-3 or TRBV12-4 with TRBJ1-2; D may be TRBD1 (5 bases). The CDR3 is 12 amino acids. V was pared by 7 bases and J by 6 bases, with 12 bases between. The CDR3 DNA follows: TGTGCCAGCACCTACGGGGCTCATGGCTACACCTTC. Protein: CASTYGAHGYTF.

This clonotype showed up just a few times. The genes are TRBV9 and TRBJ1-2; tentatively, D is TRBD1 (5 bases). The CDR3 totals 15 residues. Trimming shortened V by 4 bases and J by 7 bases, and 20 bases separated the two germline ends. Germline V CDR1 and CDR2: SGDLS, YYNGEE. CDR3 sequence (DNA): TGTGCCAGCAGCCTCTCGACCCGGGGCCCACGTGGCTACACCTTC. The encoded protein is CASSLSTRGPRGYTF.

CDR3 region: CASSSRRLGGRETQYF. The CDR3 DNA reads as TGTGCCAGCAGCTCGAGGAGGCTAGGGGGACGAGAGACCCAGTACTTC. The chain carries TRBV7-2 and TRBJ2-5, with D possibly TRBD1 on 6 matching bases. V was clipped by 4 bases and J by 4 bases, with 19 bases between them. The germline V gene has CDR1 SGHTA and CDR2 FQGNSA. This CDR3 region has 16 residues. The variable domain in full, with the rest retrieved from reference TRBV7-2 and TRBJ2-5, is GAGVSQSPSNKVTEKGKDVELRCDPISGHTALYWYRQSLGQGLEFLIYFQGNSAPDKSGLPSDRFSAERTGGSVSTLTIQRTQQEDSAVYLCASSSRRLGGRETQYFGPGTRLLVL.

The chain links TRBV5-1 to TRBJ2-7, with TRBD2 matching 8 bases. Germline CDR1 reads SGHRS; CDR2 reads YFSETQ. The trim removed 1 base at V and 7 bases at J, leaving 7 bases unmatched. CDR3 size: 14 residues. The CDR3 bases are TGCGCCAGCAGCTTGCACCTAGCGGGCATAGAGCAGTACTTC. Protein product: CASSLHLAGIEQYF.

This clonotype was recorded once. Since a much larger clone is just one base distant, this may be a read error. V and J are TRBV6-2 or TRBV6-3 and TRBJ1-5, with a weak D call TRBD1 (5 bases). The CDR3 runs to 15 residues. The germline V gene encodes CDR1 MNHEY and CDR2 SVGEGT. V lost 6 bases, J lost 4 bases, and 16 bases lay in between. This CDR3 is CASREKARTNQPQHF. The CDR3 DNA reads as TGTGCCAGCAGAGAAAAGGCCAGGACAAATCAGCCCCAGCATTTT.

This chain uses TRBV11-2 with TRBJ2-2; 12 nucleotides line up with TRBD2. V gave up 2 bases and J gave up 2 bases; unmatched junction bases: 6. The CDR3 loop spans 18 amino acids. CDR1 and CDR2 from the germline V gene are SGHAT and FQNNGV. This CDR3 is CASSLFRTSGANTGELFF. The CDR3 DNA is TGTGCCAGCAGCTTATTCAGGACTAGCGGGGCAAACACCGGGGAGCTGTTTTTT.

V usage is TRBV5-1 and J usage is TRBJ2-7; possibly TRBD2 for D (6 bases). Trimming took off 4 bases at V and 6 bases at J, with 17 bases between the two ends. Germline loops: CDR1 SGHRS, CDR2 YFSETQ. This CDR3 has 14 residues. In DNA, the CDR3 is TGCGCCAGCAGCCGGGAGCGGGCCGGTAGCGAGCAGTACTTC. Its translation is CASSRERAGSEQYF.

The table lists this clonotype with a few counts. The J gene is TRBJ2-7, the V gene TRBV5-6; 8 positions match TRBD2. Losses at the gene ends were 0 bases for V and 3 bases for J; bases not matched to a gene: 8. The germline gives CDR1 SGHDT, CDR2 YYEEEE. CDR3 length: 16 residues. The CDR3 here is CASSLDGRAGVYEQYF. CDR3 coding DNA: TGTGCCAGCAGCTTGGACGGGAGGGCCGGGGTCTACGAGCAGTACTTC.

At least ten counts were recorded for this clonotype. The J gene is TRBJ2-1, the V gene TRBV12-3 or TRBV12-4, with D possibly TRBD2 on 6 matching bases. Trimming took off 2 bases at V and 4 bases at J, with 9 bases between the two ends. The CDR3 loop spans 14 amino acids. The CDR3 DNA sequence: TGTGCCAGCAGTTTAAGGGACTTATACAATGAGCAGTTCTTC. Translated, it gives CASSLRDLYNEQFF.

Ten or more counts support this clonotype. The chain employs TRBV9 and TRBJ2-5; possibly TRBD2 for D (7 bases). The ends were cut back, 4 bases at V and 5 bases at J, with 15 bases in the middle. The CDR3 runs to 14 residues. Germline-derived CDR1 and CDR2 are SGDLS and YYNGEE. CDR3 nucleotides: TGTGCCAGCAGCTTAACGGGGGGCTGGGAGACCCAGTACTTC. Its protein product is CASSLTGGWETQYF.

This clonotype was found many times. The chain is built from TRBV11-3 and TRBJ2-5; D might be TRBD2 (6 bases). CDR1 is SGHNT and CDR2 is YENEEA in the germline V gene. The CDR3 extends over 13 amino acids. The ends were cut back, 5 bases at V and 5 bases at J, with 12 bases in the middle. CDR3 nucleotides: TGTGCCAGCAGCCGGGGGACCGGGGAGACCCAGTACTTC. Its protein product is CASSRGTGETQYF.

The CDR3 region is CASSVSSGRAGETQYF. CDR3 DNA sequence: TGTGCCAGCAGCGTAAGCAGCGGGAGGGCCGGAGAGACCCAGTACTTC. The rearrangement joins TRBV9 to TRBJ2-5; the match to TRBD2 covers 10 bases. CDR1 SGDLS and CDR2 YYNGEE come from the germline V gene. The V segment lost 1 base and the J segment 4 bases; nucleotides outside the gene matches: 7. The CDR3 length is 16 residues.

This clonotype occurred many times. The V call is TRBV13, the J call TRBJ2-5; D assignment may be TRBD1 or TRBD2 (5 bases each). V was clipped by 1 base and J by 4 bases, with 10 bases between them. CDR1 and CDR2 (germline): PRHDT, FYEKMQ (reference sequence). This CDR3 is 14 amino acids long. The CDR3, as DNA: TGTGCCAGCAGCTTAGTTGGGACGCGAGAGACCCAGTACTTC. It specifies CASSLVGTRETQYF.

This clonotype was counted many times. The chain is built from TRBV20-1 and TRBJ2-5, with D maybe TRBD2 (5 bases). The V and J ends lost 3 bases and 1 base respectively, with 6 bases between them. The CDR3 totals 12 residues. The germline gives CDR1 DFQATT, CDR2 SNEGSKA (reference sequence). The CDR3: CSASGVQETQYF. DNA of the CDR3: TGCAGTGCTAGCGGGGTCCAAGAGACCCAGTACTTC.

V is TRBV10-2 and J is TRBJ2-7, with D perhaps being TRBD1 or TRBD2 (5 bases each). The assigned J gene may be wrong: the sequence end matches TRBJ2-1 better. Germline V CDR1 and CDR2: WSHSY, SAAADI. CDR3 length: 14 residues. In DNA form, the CDR3 reads TGCGCCAGCAGTGGCCGGGACCTCACAATCGAGCAGTTCTTC. Translation: CASSGRDLTIEQFF.

The chain joins TRBV7-8 to TRBJ2-1; 12 bases align to TRBD2. Trimming took 6 bases from V and 7 from J; bases not matched to a gene: 4. Germline CDR1 SGHVS, CDR2 FQNEAQ. CDR3 length equals 14 residues. The CDR3 spells CASRTGTSGNEQFF. The CDR3 DNA follows: TGTGCCAGCAGGACGGGGACTAGCGGGAATGAGCAGTTCTTC. Based on the CDR3 plus reference TRBV7-8 and TRBJ2-1, the full variable domain is GAGVSQSPRYKVAKRGQDVALRCDPISGHVSLFWYQQALGQGPEFLTYFQNEAQLDKSGLPSDRFFAERPEGSVSTLKIQRTQQEDSAVYLCASRTGTSGNEQFFGPGTRLTVL.

Comment on this clonotype: A read error may be the cause here, since a much bigger clone is one base away. This rearrangement joins TRBV5-6 to TRBJ2-7; 11 nucleotides align to TRBD2. The germline V gene encodes CDR1 SGHDT and CDR2 YYEEEE. After removal of 1 base from V and 9 bases from J, the junction contained 6 bases not matched to a gene. This CDR3 has 14 amino acids. Here the CDR3 reads CASSLTSGRTTQYF. Here the CDR3 DNA reads TGTGCCAGCAGCTTGACTAGCGGGAGAACCACGCAGTACTTC.

The table lists this clonotype with many counts. This chain connects TRBV28 to TRBJ2-2, with a weak D call TRBD2 (6 bases). The ends were cut back, 11 bases at V and 3 bases at J, with 10 bases in the middle. Germline V gene data show CDR1 as MDHEN and CDR2 as SYDVKM. This CDR3 is 12 amino acids long. The CDR3 sequence: CAAGRHTGELFF. For the CDR3, the DNA is TGTGCCGCGGGACGGCACACCGGGGAGCTGTTTTTT.

This clonotype was detected ten times or more. This rearrangement joins TRBV7-8 to TRBJ2-3; D tentatively reads TRBD1 or TRBD2 (6 bases each). The V and J ends lost 6 bases and 0 bases respectively, with 10 bases between them. This CDR3 spans 14 amino acids. Germline CDR1 reads SGHVS; CDR2 reads FQNEAQ. CDR3 in amino acids: CASRRGTSTDTQYF. The CDR3, as DNA: TGTGCCAGCAGACGGGGGACAAGCACAGATACGCAGTATTTT.

This clonotype appeared many times. The rearrangement links TRBV5-4 to TRBJ1-4; D possibly corresponds to TRBD1 (5 bases). The V gene lost 2 bases and the J gene lost 5 bases, with 10 bases spanning the gap. Germline V gives CDR1 SGHNT, CDR2 YYREEE (reference sequence). The CDR3 sequence is 14 residues long. This CDR3 is CASSFDRINEKLFF. Written as DNA, the CDR3 is TGTGCCAGCAGCTTTGACAGAATCAATGAAAAACTGTTTTTT.

This clonotype was seen more than once but under ten times. V is TRBV9 and J is TRBJ2-1, with a weak D call TRBD2 (5 bases). Deletions cut 0 bases from V and 6 bases from J, with 16 bases between. The CDR3 is made up of 16 amino acids. Germline V CDR1 and CDR2: SGDLS, YYNGEE. This CDR3 reads CASSVGSRRLSNEQFF. Written as DNA, the CDR3 is TGTGCCAGCAGCGTAGGTTCGAGGAGGCTTTCCAATGAGCAGTTCTTC.

This clonotype was picked up a small number of times. This chain connects TRBV7-9 to TRBJ2-7, with 7 bases lining up with TRBD2. The junction had 15 bases not matched to a gene; V was cut back by 0 bases and J by 4 bases. Germline loops: CDR1 SEHNR, CDR2 FQNEAQ (reference sequence). The CDR3 sequence is 18 residues long. DNA for the CDR3: TGTGCCAGCAGCTTAGCTTCAGCGGGATGGGGCGCTCAGTACGAGCAGTACTTC. This codes for CASSLASAGWGAQYEQYF. The full variable domain, rest sourced from reference TRBV7-9 and TRBJ2-7, is DTGVSQNPRHKITKRGQNVTFRCDPISEHNRLYWYRQTLGQGPEFLTYFQNEAQLEKSRLLSDRFSAERPKGSFSTLEIQRTEQGDSAMYLCASSLASAGWGAQYEQYFGPGTRLTVT.

The rearrangement links TRBV7-2 to TRBJ2-3; 10 bases are shared with TRBD2. This CDR3 comprises 16 residues. Germline CDR1 and CDR2: SGHTA and FQGNSA. V gave up 5 bases and J gave up 5 bases; unmatched junction bases: 10. This CDR3 reads CASSPSLAGAEDTQYF. CDR3 nucleotides: TGTGCCAGCAGCCCGAGCCTAGCGGGAGCGGAAGATACGCAGTATTTT.

The CDR3 DNA follows: TGTGCCATCACCCCGCAGAACACCGGGGAGCTGTTTTTT. Translation gives CAITPQNTGELFF. J is TRBJ2-2 and V is TRBV10-3; D remains unclear. The CDR3 has 13 amino acids. Germline V CDR1 and CDR2: ENHRY, SYGVKD. Trimming removed 7 bases from V and 1 base from J, with 7 bases in between.

This clonotype was counted many times. This chain links TRBV19 with TRBJ2-1; D is unclear. Germline CDR1 reads LNHDA; CDR2 reads SQIVND (reference sequence). Trimming cost V 2 bases and J 3 bases, with 11 bases left between them. The CDR3 has 15 residues. The CDR3 bases are TGTGCCAGTAGTATATGGGCAGACCTCTACAATGAGCAGTTCTTC. It codes for CASSIWADLYNEQFF.